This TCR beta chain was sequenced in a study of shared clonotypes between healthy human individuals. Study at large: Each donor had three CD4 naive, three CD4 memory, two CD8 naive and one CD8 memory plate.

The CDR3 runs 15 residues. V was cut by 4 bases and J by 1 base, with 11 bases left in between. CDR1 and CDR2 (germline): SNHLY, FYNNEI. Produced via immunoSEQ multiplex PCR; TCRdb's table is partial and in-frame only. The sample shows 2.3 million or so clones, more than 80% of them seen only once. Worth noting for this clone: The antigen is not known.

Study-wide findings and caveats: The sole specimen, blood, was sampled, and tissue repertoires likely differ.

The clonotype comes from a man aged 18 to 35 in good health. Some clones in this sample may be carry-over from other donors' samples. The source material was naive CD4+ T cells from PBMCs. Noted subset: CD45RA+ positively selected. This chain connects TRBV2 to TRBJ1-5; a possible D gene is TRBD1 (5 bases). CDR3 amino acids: CASSGQTVSNQPQHF. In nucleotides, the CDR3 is TGTGCCAGCAGTGGCCAGACAGTCAGCAATCAGCCCCAGCATTTT. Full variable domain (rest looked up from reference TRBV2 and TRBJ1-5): EPEVTQTPSHQVTQMGQEVILRCVPISNHLYFYWYRQILGQKVEFLVSFYNNEISEKSEIFDDQFSVERPDGSNFTLKIRSTKLEDSAMYFCASSGQTVSNQPQHFGDGTRLSIL.